This TCR beta chain was identified during a study of shared clonotypes between healthy human individuals. CD45RO-negative, CCR7-selected cells formed the naive CD8 fraction, which excluded terminally differentiated effector memory CD45RA+ cells. Study-level points and caveats: Across four donors, naive CD4 shared about 5%, naive CD8 approximately 3.5%, memory CD4 roughly 2.4%, memory CD8 about 0.4%.

Original processing notes: For the immunoSEQ data, sequences were junction-only without quality scores, so filtering differed. Data came from immunoSEQ multiplex PCR; TCRdb stores just in-frame clones and leaves some out. V, J and clone size derive from that table, while D and trimming were established from the DNA sequence. The sample yields hundreds of thousands of clones, 85% to 95% seen once. CDR3 size: 15 residues. The V gene end was trimmed by 1 base and the J gene end by 2 bases; junction bases not matched to a gene: 3. Germline-derived CDR1 and CDR2 are SQVTM and ANQGSEA. Points on this clone: Its antigen remains unidentified.

The chain uses TRBV29-1 and TRBJ2-3; TRBD2 matches at 10 bases. This TCR was recovered from a young woman in good health. The sample taken for sequencing was naive CD8+ T cells sorted from blood. CDR3 coding DNA: TGCAGCGTTGAAGGTAGCGGGAGGAACACAGATACGCAGTATTTT. This codes for CSVEGSGRNTDTQYF.